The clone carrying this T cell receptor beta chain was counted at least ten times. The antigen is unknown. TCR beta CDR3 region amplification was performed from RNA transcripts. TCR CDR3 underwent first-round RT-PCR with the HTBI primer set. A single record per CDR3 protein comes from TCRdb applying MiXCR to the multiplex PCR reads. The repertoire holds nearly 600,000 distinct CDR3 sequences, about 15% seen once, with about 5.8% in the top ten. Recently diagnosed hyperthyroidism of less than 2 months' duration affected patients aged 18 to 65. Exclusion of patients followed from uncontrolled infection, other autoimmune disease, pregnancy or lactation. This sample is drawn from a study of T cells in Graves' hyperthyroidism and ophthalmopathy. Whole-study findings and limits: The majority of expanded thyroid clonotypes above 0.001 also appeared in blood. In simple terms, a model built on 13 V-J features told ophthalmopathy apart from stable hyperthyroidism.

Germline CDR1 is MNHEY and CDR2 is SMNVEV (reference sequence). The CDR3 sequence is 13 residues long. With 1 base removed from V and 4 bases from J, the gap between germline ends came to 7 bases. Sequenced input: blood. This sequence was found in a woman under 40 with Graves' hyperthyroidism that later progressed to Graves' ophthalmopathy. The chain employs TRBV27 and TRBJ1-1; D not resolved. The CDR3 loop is CASSLLWGTEAFF. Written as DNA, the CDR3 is TGTGCCAGCAGTTTATTGTGGGGCACTGAAGCTTTCTTT.